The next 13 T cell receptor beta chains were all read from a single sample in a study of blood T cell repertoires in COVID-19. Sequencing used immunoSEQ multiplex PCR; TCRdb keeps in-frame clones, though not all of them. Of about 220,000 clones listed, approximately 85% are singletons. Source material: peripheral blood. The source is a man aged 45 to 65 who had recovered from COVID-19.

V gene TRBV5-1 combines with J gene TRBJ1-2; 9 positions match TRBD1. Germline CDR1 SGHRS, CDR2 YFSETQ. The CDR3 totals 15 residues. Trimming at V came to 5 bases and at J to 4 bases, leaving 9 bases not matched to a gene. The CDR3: CASSSRDRAAYGYTF. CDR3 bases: TGCGCCAGCAGTTCTAGGGACAGGGCCGCCTATGGCTACACCTTC.

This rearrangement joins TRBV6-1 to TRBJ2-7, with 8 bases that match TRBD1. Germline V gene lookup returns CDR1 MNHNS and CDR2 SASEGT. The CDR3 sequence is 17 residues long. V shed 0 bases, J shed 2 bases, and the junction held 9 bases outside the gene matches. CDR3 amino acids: CASSEARQGRNPYEQYF. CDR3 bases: TGTGCCAGCAGTGAAGCGCGACAGGGGCGTAACCCCTACGAGCAGTACTTC.

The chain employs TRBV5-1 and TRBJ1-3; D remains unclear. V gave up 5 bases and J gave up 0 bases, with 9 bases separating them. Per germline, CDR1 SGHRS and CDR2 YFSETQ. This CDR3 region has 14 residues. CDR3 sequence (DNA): TGCGCCAGCAGACAGCAGTACTCTGGAAACACCATATATTTT. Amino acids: CASRQQYSGNTIYF.

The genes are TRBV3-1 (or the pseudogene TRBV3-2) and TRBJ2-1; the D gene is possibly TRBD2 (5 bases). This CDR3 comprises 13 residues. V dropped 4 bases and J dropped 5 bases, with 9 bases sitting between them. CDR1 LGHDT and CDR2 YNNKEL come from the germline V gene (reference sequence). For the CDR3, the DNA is TGTGCCAGCAGCCCCTCCGGGAACAATGAGCAGTTCTTC. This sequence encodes CASSPSGNNEQFF.

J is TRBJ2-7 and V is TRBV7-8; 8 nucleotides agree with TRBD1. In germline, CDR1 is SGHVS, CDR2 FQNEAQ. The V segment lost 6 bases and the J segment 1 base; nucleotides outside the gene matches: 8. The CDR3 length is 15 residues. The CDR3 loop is CASSSGTGPSYEQYF. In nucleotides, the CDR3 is TGTGCCAGCAGTTCCGGGACAGGCCCTTCCTACGAGCAGTACTTC.

DNA of the CDR3: TGTGCCAGCGGTGGACTGTTCAATTCCTACAATGAGCAGTTCTTC. The encoded protein is CASGGLFNSYNEQFF. The chain carries TRBV27 and TRBJ2-1; D may be TRBD2 (5 bases). The CDR3 contains 15 residues. Per germline, CDR1 MNHEY and CDR2 SMNVEV (reference sequence). V dropped 8 bases and J dropped 1 base, with 15 bases sitting between them.

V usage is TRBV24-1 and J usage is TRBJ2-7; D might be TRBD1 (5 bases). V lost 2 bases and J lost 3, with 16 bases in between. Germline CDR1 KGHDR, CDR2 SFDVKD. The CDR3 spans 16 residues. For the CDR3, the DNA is TGTGCCACCAGTGATTCCACCCTAGGGGTCGGCTACGAGCAGTACTTC. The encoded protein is CATSDSTLGVGYEQYF.

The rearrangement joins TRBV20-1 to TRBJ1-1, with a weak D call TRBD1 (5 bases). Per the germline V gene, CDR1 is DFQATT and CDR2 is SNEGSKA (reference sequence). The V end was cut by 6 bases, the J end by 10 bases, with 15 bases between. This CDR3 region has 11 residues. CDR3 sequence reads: CSAMGQVVAFF. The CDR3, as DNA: TGCAGTGCAATGGGGCAGGTGGTAGCTTTCTTT.

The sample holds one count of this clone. The CDR3 DNA reads as TGTGCCTGGAGTGTGGGACAGGGGTTGAGTGGCTACACCTTC. The encoded protein is CAWSVGQGLSGYTF. The V gene is TRBV30, the J gene TRBJ1-2; 10 bases fit TRBD1. V lost 0 bases and J lost 7; bases outside the gene matches: 5. CDR1 is GTSNPN, CDR2 SVGIG, per germline (reference sequence). This CDR3 contains 14 residues.

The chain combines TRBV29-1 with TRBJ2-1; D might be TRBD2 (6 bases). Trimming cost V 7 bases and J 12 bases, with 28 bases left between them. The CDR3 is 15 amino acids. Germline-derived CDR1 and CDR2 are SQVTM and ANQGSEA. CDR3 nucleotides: TGCAGCGGAAGATCTGGGGGGTTAGCTGAACGCGGGCAGTTCTTC. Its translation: CSGRSGGLAERGQFF.

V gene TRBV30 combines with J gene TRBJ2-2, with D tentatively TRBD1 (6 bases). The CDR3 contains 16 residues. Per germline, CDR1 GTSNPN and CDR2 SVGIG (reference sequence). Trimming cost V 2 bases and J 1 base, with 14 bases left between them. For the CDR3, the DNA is TGTGCCTGGAGTCGGGGTATAGGGGGGAACACCGGGGAGCTGTTTTTT. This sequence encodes CAWSRGIGGNTGELFF.

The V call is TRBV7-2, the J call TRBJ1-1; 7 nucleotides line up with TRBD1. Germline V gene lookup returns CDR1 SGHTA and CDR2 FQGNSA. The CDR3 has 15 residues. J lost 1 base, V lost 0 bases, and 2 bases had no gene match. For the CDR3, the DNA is TGTGCCAGCAGCTTAGCCGGGACAGCGAACACTGAAGCTTTCTTT. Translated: CASSLAGTANTEAFF.

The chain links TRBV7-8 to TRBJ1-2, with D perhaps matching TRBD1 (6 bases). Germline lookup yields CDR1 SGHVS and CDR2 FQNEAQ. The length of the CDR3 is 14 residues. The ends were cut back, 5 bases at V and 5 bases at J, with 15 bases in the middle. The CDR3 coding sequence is TGTGCCAGCAGCGACAAGACAGGACCTTATGGCTACACCTTC. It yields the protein CASSDKTGPYGYTF.